This TCR beta chain was recovered during a study of shared clonotypes between healthy human individuals. Donors comprised only Caucasian adults living in Nashville, Tennessee. Division of CD4+ cells produced a CD45RA+ naive subset and a CD45RA-negative memory subset. CDR3 length: 16 residues. The germline V gene encodes CDR1 SGHNT and CDR2 YYREEE (reference sequence). Trimming stripped 3 bases from V and 3 bases from J, with 16 bases between. As handled by the study authors: From ImmunoSEQ came sequences covering only the junction and carrying no quality scores, so filtering differed. Sequencing used immunoSEQ multiplex PCR; TCRdb keeps in-frame clones, though not all of them. The V and J calls and clone size were taken over from that table, and D and trimming were inferred from the DNA. The sample yields roughly 2 million clones, roughly 96% seen once.

The chain joins TRBV5-4 to TRBJ2-1; a possible D gene is TRBD2 (7 bases). The sample taken for sequencing was naive CD4+ T cells sorted from blood. As to subset: CD45RA+ positively selected. The receptor comes from a man between 18 and 35 years old in good health. CDR3 DNA: TGTGCCAGCAGCTCGAATAAGGGAGGGGGCTACAATGAGCAGTTCTTC. Residues: CASSSNKGGGYNEQFF.